One and the same sample provided the 6 T cell receptor beta chains below, sequenced in a study of blood T cell repertoires in COVID-19. The protocol was immunoSEQ multiplex PCR, while the TCRdb copy is restricted to in-frame clones and leaves out a portion. The profile shows fewer than 250,000 clones, more than 70% of them singletons. Sample: peripheral blood. Source of these receptors: a woman aged 60-75 years with acute or convalescent COVID-19.

The chain carries TRBV19 and TRBJ1-2, with TRBD1 identical over 10 bases. After removal of 6 bases from V and 4 bases from J, the junction contained 11 bases not matched to a gene. The germline V gene encodes CDR1 LNHDA and CDR2 SQIVND (reference sequence). The length of the CDR3 is 16 residues. The CDR3 spells CASRKITGTGVYGYTF. In DNA, the CDR3 is TGTGCCAGTAGGAAAATAACCGGGACAGGGGTCTATGGCTACACCTTC.

The chain links TRBV27 to TRBJ2-2, with a tentative D call TRBD2 (6 bases). The CDR3 covers 14 residues. CDR1 and CDR2 (germline): MNHEY, SMNVEV (reference sequence). Trimming stripped 6 bases from V and 1 base from J, with 9 bases between. The CDR3 coding sequence is TGTGCCAGCAGGAAGGGACTGAACACCGGGGAGCTGTTTTTT. Protein sequence: CASRKGLNTGELFF.

The chain uses TRBV6-6 and TRBJ2-7; 7 nucleotides align to TRBD1. The CDR3 has 14 amino acids. The V gene end was trimmed by 6 bases and the J gene end by 1 base; junction bases not matched to a gene: 6. Germline CDR1 and CDR2: MNHNY and SVGAGI (reference sequence). CDR3 protein: CASRRDSFSYEQYF. As DNA, the CDR3 is TGTGCCAGCAGACGGGACAGTTTTTCCTACGAGCAGTACTTC.

This sequence joins TRBV6-5 and TRBJ1-5, with TRBD1 as a possible D gene (6 bases). V was shortened by 6 bases and J by 6 bases, with 12 bases between the two germline ends. This CDR3 spans 13 amino acids. CDR1 is MNHEY and CDR2 is SVGAGI in the germline V gene. The CDR3 DNA is TGTGCCAGCAGCTCCGGGGGGGCTCAGCCCCAGCATTTT. It yields the protein CASSSGGAQPQHF.

The CDR3 loop reads CASSLGGLAGYEQYF. CDR3 in DNA: TGTGCCAGCAGCTTAGGGGGACTGGCAGGTTACGAGCAGTACTTC. The rearrangement joins TRBV13 to TRBJ2-7; TRBD2 might be the D (6 bases). V lost 0 bases and J 4 bases, leaving 13 bases between the germline ends. Germline CDR1 and CDR2: PRHDT and FYEKMQ (reference sequence). CDR3 size: 15 residues.

CDR3: CASSAPIRSGYTF. CDR3 bases: TGTGCCAGCAGCGCTCCTATCCGGAGCGGCTACACCTTC. This rearrangement joins TRBV7-9 to TRBJ1-2; no clear D. The CDR3 totals 13 residues. Trimming removed 5 bases at V and 8 bases at J, with 15 bases between. In germline, CDR1 is SEHNR, CDR2 FQNEAQ (reference sequence).